What follows is one T cell receptor beta chain and its context. Method: immunoSEQ multiplex PCR; TCRdb's copy keeps in-frame clones and lacks some. The repertoire holds 95,000 to 100,000 clones, around 90% seen once, with roughly 3% in the top ten. The CDR3 is 14 residues long. The trim removed 4 bases at V and 3 bases at J, leaving 4 bases unmatched. Germline assignment: CDR1 SGHAT and CDR2 FQNNGV. The data originate from a study of T cell changes during pregnancy in multiple sclerosis. This TCR was sampled from a female donor with multiple sclerosis, enrolled in a pregnancy study. The sequencing used peripheral blood, collected in the second trimester of pregnancy. The V call is TRBV11-2, the J call TRBJ2-7; 9 bases agree with TRBD1. The CDR3 loop is CASSSRDRVYEQYF. CDR3 nucleotides: TGTGCCAGCAGCTCCCGGGACAGGGTCTACGAGCAGTACTTC.